The TCR beta chain under discussion was sequenced for a study of cytomegalovirus exposure and HLA in healthy donors. Study-level findings and limits: In vitro work confirmed that a few CMV-associated chains recognize CMV antigens. A subsequent analysis found that TCR clusters from the first cohort also tended to co-occur in the 120 validation repertoires, with about 94% of cluster scores above 0. The authors enumerated some 160 TCR beta chains as linked to cytomegalovirus.

The CDR3 has 14 residues. Trimming took off 3 bases at V and 8 bases at J, with 14 bases between the two ends. Germline loops: CDR1 GTSNPN, CDR2 SVGIG (reference sequence). Data came from immunoSEQ multiplex PCR; TCRdb stores just in-frame clones and leaves some out. The data hold around 190,000 clones, with roughly 85% observed a single time. Note on this clone: What it binds is unknown.

Sequenced: PBMCs. The chain combines TRBV30 with TRBJ1-6; perhaps TRBD1 as D (6 bases). The clonotype was recovered from a man between 18 and 29 years old in good health and CMV-seropositive. The CDR3 nucleotides read TGTGCCTGGAGGTTCGGGGACATATATTCACCCCTCCACTTT. Protein product: CAWRFGDIYSPLHF.